Presented here are 3 T cell receptor beta chains from one specimen sequenced in a study of cytomegalovirus exposure and HLA in healthy donors. Primers for the PCR totalled 60 Vbeta and 13 Jbeta. Profiled with immunoSEQ multiplex PCR; TCRdb holds only in-frame clones, not every one. The sample contains 200,000 to 250,000 clones, about 77% of which appear only once. Source material: PBMCs. These receptors originate from a woman in her 30s in good health and CMV-seronegative.

The chain carries TRBV5-1 and TRBJ2-7, with D maybe TRBD1 (5 bases). Between the trimmed V and J ends, which lost 0 bases and 3 bases, there was a span of 13 bases. CDR3 length: 15 amino acids. Germline CDR1 SGHRS, CDR2 YFSETQ. The CDR3 protein is CASSLAPLRGYEQYF. The CDR3 nucleotides read TGCGCCAGCAGCTTGGCGCCCCTAAGGGGCTACGAGCAGTACTTC.

This clone came up once. This chain joins TRBV30 and TRBJ2-1; no definite D call. Trimming pared 7 bases from V and 0 bases from J, leaving 10 bases between. The germline gives CDR1 GTSNPN, CDR2 SVGIG (reference sequence). This CDR3 is 13 amino acids long. Written as DNA, the CDR3 is TGTGCCTTTAGCCCTAGCTCCTACAATGAGCAGTTCTTC. It is translated as CAFSPSSYNEQFF.

The chain is built from TRBV29-1 and TRBJ1-4, with D tentatively TRBD1 (6 bases). CDR1 SQVTM and CDR2 ANQGSEA come from the germline V gene. The CDR3 has 11 amino acids. Trimming shortened V by 7 bases and J by 5 bases, and 8 bases separated the two germline ends. DNA for the CDR3: TGCAGCGGCACAGGGAATGAAAAACTGTTTTTT. Translated: CSGTGNEKLFF. Looking up the rest from reference TRBV29-1 and TRBJ1-4 gives the full variable domain: SAVISQKPSRDICQRGTSLTIQCQVDSQVTMMFWYRQQPGQSLTLIATANQGSEATYESGFVIDKFPISRPNLTFSTLTVSNMSPEDSSIYLCSGTGNEKLFFGSGTQLSVL.